The 29 T cell receptor beta chains given below trace back to one sample, sequenced in a study of siplizumab effects on memory and regulatory T cells. Produced via immunoSEQ multiplex PCR; TCRdb's table is partial and in-frame only. The sample lists about 72,000 clones; more than 80% were seen once. Sequencing input: CD8+ T cells sorted from blood. The receptors come from a human donor in good health.

This clone was recorded a few times. The gene calls are TRBV4-1 and TRBJ1-1; no clear D. Looked up from germline, CDR1 is MGHRA and CDR2 is YSYEKL. The germline V and J ends were trimmed by 0 bases and 4 bases, with 9 bases remaining between them. The CDR3 length is 14 residues. The CDR3 DNA reads TGCGCCAGCAGCCAAGACTCGGGGTTCACTGAAGCTTTCTTT. It codes for CASSQDSGFTEAFF.

This rearrangement joins TRBV6-1 to TRBJ2-7; possibly TRBD2 for D (6 bases). CDR1 and CDR2 from the germline V gene are MNHNS and SASEGT. The CDR3 loop spans 14 amino acids. The ends were cut back, 0 bases at V and 5 bases at J, with 11 bases in the middle. CDR3: CASSEAGERDEQYF. CDR3 coding DNA: TGTGCCAGCAGTGAAGCAGGGGAGCGGGACGAGCAGTACTTC.

The rearrangement uses TRBV6-1 and TRBJ2-1, with D maybe TRBD1 (6 bases). The V end lost 5 bases, the J end lost 5 bases, and 13 bases lay between the germline ends. Germline values: CDR1 MNHNS, CDR2 SASEGT. This CDR3 comprises 14 residues. CDR3: CASSHQGHNNEQFF. CDR3 coding DNA: TGTGCCAGCAGTCATCAGGGACACAACAATGAGCAGTTCTTC.

J is TRBJ2-7 and V is TRBV2; 11 bases match TRBD1. CDR3 size: 16 residues. From germline, CDR1 is SNHLY and CDR2 FYNNEI. J lost 1 base, V lost 3 bases, and 5 bases had no gene match. The CDR3 DNA reads as TGTGCCAGCAGTGACCCCGGACAGGGGGCTTCCTACGAGCAGTACTTC. It yields the protein CASSDPGQGASYEQYF.

This chain links TRBV5-1 with TRBJ2-1; tentative D call: TRBD1 (6 bases). CDR3 length: 14 residues. V was cut by 2 bases and J by 2 bases, with 8 bases left in between. Germline CDR1 is SGHRS and CDR2 is YFSETQ. The CDR3 reads CASSLWDTYNEQFF. The CDR3 coding sequence is TGCGCCAGCAGCTTATGGGACACCTACAATGAGCAGTTCTTC.

This clone was detected only once. CDR3 sequence reads: CASSLFGQNSPDTQYF. DNA for the CDR3: TGTGCCAGCAGCCTCTTCGGTCAGAACTCCCCAGATACGCAGTATTTT. The chain couples TRBV7-3 to TRBJ2-3, with D unresolved. The CDR3 has 16 amino acids. V lost 5 bases, J lost 4 bases, and 19 bases lay in between. Per the germline V gene, CDR1 is SGHTA and CDR2 is FQGTGA.

This sequence joins TRBV30 and TRBJ2-7; 9 nucleotides agree with TRBD2. With 8 bases clipped from V and 2 bases from J, the junction kept 7 bases outside the gene matches. There are 13 residues in the CDR3. Germline V CDR1 and CDR2: GTSNPN, SVGIG (reference sequence). The CDR3 spells CALVREGPYEQYF. The CDR3 nucleotides are TGTGCCCTGGTGCGGGAGGGACCCTACGAGCAGTACTTC. Drawing the rest from reference TRBV30 and TRBJ2-7, the complete variable domain is SQTIHQWPATLVQPVGSPLSLECTVEGTSNPNLYWYRQAAGRGLQLLFYSVGIGQISSEVPQNLSASRPQDRQFILSSKKLLLSDSGFYLCALVREGPYEQYFGPGTRLTVT.

The chain is built from TRBV27 and TRBJ2-5; unclear D gene. V lost 4 bases to trimming and J lost 4 bases, with 4 bases between them. Germline CDR1 reads MNHEY; CDR2 reads SMNVEV (reference sequence). The CDR3 is 11 amino acids. The CDR3 DNA follows: TGTGCCAGCAGTTGGGGAGAGACCCAGTACTTC. This encodes CASSWGETQYF.

V is TRBV19 and J is TRBJ2-1; a possible D gene is TRBD1 (5 bases). The V and J ends lost 3 bases and 4 bases respectively, with 13 bases between them. CDR3 length: 15 amino acids. Germline CDR1 is LNHDA and CDR2 is SQIVND (reference sequence). CDR3 bases: TGTGCCAGTAGTATTACACAGGTTGGGTACAATGAGCAGTTCTTC. Translated, it gives CASSITQVGYNEQFF. Combining the CDR3 with reference TRBV19 and TRBJ2-1 gives the whole variable domain DGGITQSPKYLFRKEGQNVTLSCEQNLNHDAMYWYRQDPGQGLRLIYYSQIVNDFQKGDIAEGYSVSREKKESFPLTVTSAQKNPTAFYLCASSITQVGYNEQFFGPGTRLTVL.

The chain uses TRBV19 and TRBJ2-1, with TRBD2 identical over 8 bases. The CDR3 has 15 residues. The germline gives CDR1 LNHDA, CDR2 SQIVND (reference sequence). J lost 5 bases, V lost 5 bases, and 8 bases had no gene match. The CDR3 loop reads CASSSGAGANNEQFF. The CDR3 DNA sequence: TGTGCCAGTAGTTCGGGAGCGGGAGCGAACAATGAGCAGTTCTTC.

This clone was counted once. The CDR3: CASQGLATSYEQYF. DNA for the CDR3: TGTGCCAGCCAGGGACTAGCGACGTCCTACGAGCAGTACTTC. V gene TRBV2 combines with J gene TRBJ2-7; TRBD2 matches at 10 bases. Trimming took 8 bases from V and 1 from J; bases not matched to a gene: 5. The CDR3 spans 14 residues. Germline loops: CDR1 SNHLY, CDR2 FYNNEI.

The V gene is TRBV9, the J gene TRBJ2-1, with D possibly called TRBD1 or TRBD2 (6 bases each). This CDR3 has 16 amino acids. From germline, CDR1 is SGDLS and CDR2 YYNGEE. The germline V and J ends were trimmed by 3 bases and 4 bases, with 17 bases remaining between them. This CDR3 is CASSEGGLAIYNEQFF. CDR3 bases: TGTGCCAGCAGCGAGGGGGGACTCGCGATTTACAATGAGCAGTTCTTC.

The chain recombines TRBV19 with TRBJ2-1, with D unresolved. The CDR3 length is 13 residues. Germline V gene sequence: CDR1 LNHDA, CDR2 SQIVND (reference sequence). The V end was cut by 1 base, the J end by 2 bases, with 3 bases between. In DNA, the CDR3 is TGTGCCAGTAGTATAGGCCCCTACAATGAGCAGTTCTTC. It yields the protein CASSIGPYNEQFF.

This chain connects TRBV5-4 to TRBJ1-1; 7 nucleotides agree with TRBD1. After removal of 4 bases from V and 8 bases from J, the junction contained 8 bases not matched to a gene. Germline lookup yields CDR1 SGHNT and CDR2 YYREEE (reference sequence). The CDR3 spans 13 residues. Here the CDR3 DNA reads TGTGCCAGCAGCCTGGGACAGCCCACGGAAGCTTTCTTT. Translating gives CASSLGQPTEAFF.

The V gene is TRBV5-6, the J gene TRBJ2-5; tentatively, D is TRBD2 (6 bases). There are 15 residues in the CDR3. CDR1 and CDR2 from the germline V gene are SGHDT and YYEEEE. Trimming pared 0 bases from V and 4 bases from J, leaving 13 bases between. CDR3 in amino acids: CASSLEGRLGETQYF. The CDR3, as DNA: TGTGCCAGCAGCTTGGAGGGGAGGTTGGGAGAGACCCAGTACTTC.

In this sample, this clone turned up a few times. This sequence joins TRBV6-5 and TRBJ1-1; a weak D match, TRBD1 (5 bases). V gave up 6 bases and J gave up 8 bases, with 10 bases separating them. The CDR3 covers 11 residues. CDR1 and CDR2 from the germline V gene are MNHEY and SVGAGI. In nucleotides, the CDR3 is TGTGCCAGCAGGCAGGGAGGGGAAGCTTTCTTT. Amino acids: CASRQGGEAFF.

The CDR3 nucleotides read TGTGCCAGTAGTGTAAGGCAGGAGAACACTGAAGCTTTCTTT. Translation gives CASSVRQENTEAFF. V is TRBV19 and J is TRBJ1-1; D is unresolved. The V gene's germline CDR1 is LNHDA and CDR2 SQIVND (reference sequence). The CDR3 consists of 14 residues. V was shortened by 5 bases and J by 1 base, with 11 bases between the two germline ends.

The V and J genes are TRBV27 and TRBJ2-1; D not resolved. The V gene lost 0 bases and the J gene lost 3 bases, with 6 bases spanning the gap. CDR3 size: 14 residues. Per the germline V gene, CDR1 is MNHEY and CDR2 is SMNVEV (reference sequence). CDR3 amino acids: CASSLSTNYNEQFF. The DNA of the CDR3 is TGTGCCAGCAGTTTATCTACCAACTACAATGAGCAGTTCTTC.

V is TRBV6-5 and J is TRBJ1-2; D is possibly TRBD1 (5 bases). CDR1 MNHEY and CDR2 SVGAGI come from the germline V gene. This CDR3 has 14 amino acids. Trimming pared 0 bases from V and 4 bases from J, leaving 9 bases between. The CDR3 protein is CASSYSTAFYGYTF. The CDR3 bases are TGTGCCAGCAGTTACTCGACAGCCTTCTATGGCTACACCTTC.

The chain joins TRBV6-5 to TRBJ2-1; D possibly uses TRBD1 or TRBD2 (6 bases each). Per germline, CDR1 MNHEY and CDR2 SVGAGI. V lost 0 bases, J lost 6 bases, and 12 bases lay in between. The CDR3 spans 15 residues. CDR3 sequence reads: CASSYSVGGPNEQFF. The CDR3 DNA follows: TGTGCCAGCAGTTACTCGGTGGGGGGCCCCAATGAGCAGTTCTTC.

This clone showed up just once. The V and J genes are TRBV15 and TRBJ2-7; D unclear. V was pared by 8 bases and J by 3 bases, with 14 bases between. Germline CDR1 is LNHNV and CDR2 is YYDKDF (reference sequence). The CDR3 length is 13 residues. CDR3 DNA: TGTGCCACCGGCACGAGTATCGGCTACGAGCAGTACTTC. Translation: CATGTSIGYEQYF.

CDR3 DNA sequence: TGCAGCGTTGATAATGTGCCTGGGGACGAGAGTGCGCAATTCGCTAACTATGGCTACACCTTC. Its translation is CSVDNVPGDESAQFANYGYTF. This rearrangement joins TRBV29-1 to TRBJ1-2, with D possibly being TRBD1 (5 bases). V was cut by 3 bases and J by 0 bases, with 32 bases left in between. This CDR3 comprises 21 residues. CDR1 and CDR2 from the germline V gene are SQVTM and ANQGSEA. The complete variable domain, with remaining parts taken from reference TRBV29-1 and TRBJ1-2, reads SAVISQKPSRDICQRGTSLTIQCQVDSQVTMMFWYRQQPGQSLTLIATANQGSEATYESGFVIDKFPISRPNLTFSTLTVSNMSPEDSSIYLCSVDNVPGDESAQFANYGYTFGSGTRLTVV.

V usage is TRBV5-1 and J usage is TRBJ2-1; 11 bases fit TRBD2. The V gene end was trimmed by 4 bases and the J gene end by 7 bases; junction bases not matched to a gene: 4. This CDR3 region has 14 residues. Germline assignment: CDR1 SGHRS and CDR2 YFSETQ. The CDR3 spells CASSVTSGKNEQFF. CDR3 DNA sequence: TGCGCCAGCAGCGTGACTAGCGGGAAAAATGAGCAGTTCTTC.

This clone was found once. The rearrangement links TRBV2 to TRBJ2-7, with D perhaps matching TRBD2 (6 bases). CDR1 and CDR2 (germline): SNHLY, FYNNEI. The V end lost 1 base, the J end lost 3 bases, and 13 bases lay between the germline ends. This CDR3 is 15 amino acids long. CDR3 loop: CASSEGRDSLYEQYF. For the CDR3, the DNA is TGTGCCAGCAGTGAAGGTCGGGACTCCCTCTACGAGCAGTACTTC. Supplemented by reference TRBV2 and TRBJ2-7, the full variable domain reads EPEVTQTPSHQVTQMGQEVILRCVPISNHLYFYWYRQILGQKVEFLVSFYNNEISEKSEIFDDQFSVERPDGSNFTLKIRSTKLEDSAMYFCASSEGRDSLYEQYFGPGTRLTVT.

The chain joins TRBV5-6 to TRBJ2-2, with unresolved D. Germline values: CDR1 SGHDT, CDR2 YYEEEE. The V end was cut by 3 bases, the J end by 7 bases, with 10 bases between. The CDR3 is 13 amino acids. CDR3 sequence: CASSSDRLGELFF. DNA of the CDR3: TGTGCCAGCAGCTCGGACCGTCTCGGGGAGCTGTTTTTT.

The chain links TRBV4-1 to TRBJ1-2; D uncertain. Germline CDR1 reads MGHRA; CDR2 reads YSYEKL. V lost 0 bases and J lost 6, with 5 bases in between. The CDR3 totals 12 residues. CDR3 sequence: CASSQDLHGYTF. CDR3 DNA sequence: TGCGCCAGCAGCCAAGATCTCCATGGCTACACCTTC.

This clone was seen only a few times. The CDR3 protein is CASSARDRSYNSPLHF. For the CDR3, the DNA is TGTGCCAGCAGTGCTCGGGACCGTTCCTATAATTCACCCCTCCACTTT. The chain is built from TRBV6-1 and TRBJ1-6, with TRBD1 as a possible D gene (5 bases). In germline, CDR1 is MNHNS, CDR2 SASEGT. V lost 4 bases and J lost 1, with 11 bases in between. This CDR3 contains 16 residues.

The genes are TRBV4-1 and TRBJ1-1; no clear D gene. The CDR3 is 12 amino acids. The germline CDR1 and CDR2 sequences are MGHRA and YSYEKL. The V gene lost 5 bases and the J gene lost 0 bases, with 4 bases spanning the gap. CDR3 nucleotides: TGCGCCAGCAGCGCAATGAACACTGAAGCTTTCTTT. Translation: CASSAMNTEAFF.

The rearrangement uses TRBV5-6 and TRBJ1-1; no definite D call. CDR1 SGHDT and CDR2 YYEEEE come from the germline V gene. Trimming removed 7 bases at V and 7 bases at J, with 17 bases between. There are 13 residues in the CDR3. CDR3 bases: TGTGCCAGCTTCGCGGGCATTCAAGATGAAGCTTTCTTT. Residues: CASFAGIQDEAFF.